The 30 T cell receptor beta chains in this list originate from one sample, sequenced in a study of radiation and T cells in renal cell carcinoma. Time point denoted: blood 4 weeks post-SBRT, at nephrectomy. Sample treatment: 15 Gy SBRT to primary tumor, nephrectomy 4 weeks later. Repertoires were generated with immunoSEQ multiplex PCR, while TCRdb's copy carries only in-frame clones and drops some. The sample has about 140,000 clones; 86% are singletons. Material: blood, obtained from a patient whose treatment included radiotherapy and nephrectomy. Source of these receptors: a woman between 45 and 60 years old with renal cell carcinoma.

The chain links TRBV5-5 to TRBJ1-3, with D maybe TRBD1 (6 bases). Trimming shortened V by 4 bases and J by 0 bases, and 14 bases separated the two germline ends. Per the germline V gene, CDR1 is SGHKS and CDR2 is YYEKEE (reference sequence). This CDR3 comprises 16 residues. CDR3 coding DNA: TGTGCCAGCAGCCCAGGGTCAGGGGCCTCTGGAAACACCATATATTTT. The encoded protein is CASSPGSGASGNTIYF.

This chain connects TRBV28 to TRBJ1-2; perhaps TRBD1 as D (5 bases). The germline CDR1 and CDR2 sequences are MDHEN and SYDVKM. CDR3 length: 14 amino acids. The V and J ends lost 6 bases and 4 bases respectively, with 15 bases between them. CDR3 residues: CASRPRQGGYGYTF. The CDR3 DNA reads as TGTGCCAGCAGGCCACGCCAGGGAGGCTATGGCTACACCTTC.

The chain is built from TRBV2 and TRBJ2-1, with D tentatively TRBD1 (5 bases). The CDR3 has 15 residues. Germline CDR1 SNHLY, CDR2 FYNNEI. Trimming took off 7 bases at V and 0 bases at J, with 13 bases between the two ends. Written as DNA, the CDR3 is TGTGCCAGCAACTTCAGGGTCGGCTCCTACAATGAGCAGTTCTTC. It encodes CASNFRVGSYNEQFF.

This chain joins TRBV18 and TRBJ2-2, with D unclear. Germline loops: CDR1 KGHSH, CDR2 LQKENI. The CDR3 totals 16 residues. The V gene lost 3 bases and the J gene lost 1 base, with 12 bases spanning the gap. The CDR3 DNA reads TGTGCCAGCTCACCTGAGAGGACCAGGAACACCGGGGAGCTGTTTTTT. This gives the protein CASSPERTRNTGELFF.

This clone was counted only a few times. CDR3 protein: CASTATGSNGYTF. The DNA of the CDR3 is TGTGCCAGTACCGCGACAGGGAGCAATGGCTACACCTTC. The rearrangement joins TRBV19 to TRBJ1-2, with 7 bases that match TRBD1. Germline lookup yields CDR1 LNHDA and CDR2 SQIVND (reference sequence). The V and J ends lost 7 bases and 6 bases, in that order; junction bases with no gene match: 8. The CDR3 length is 13 residues.

J is TRBJ2-7 and V is TRBV5-1, with no clear D. CDR3 length equals 17 residues. Germline V gives CDR1 SGHRS, CDR2 YFSETQ. V was trimmed by 6 bases and J by 0 bases, leaving 22 bases between them. The CDR3 protein is CASTLSLTETYSYEQYF. DNA for the CDR3: TGCGCCAGCACACTCTCATTAACCGAGACTTACTCCTACGAGCAGTACTTC.

The table lists this clone with a count of one. The gene calls are TRBV10-3 and TRBJ1-2, with TRBD1 identical over 9 bases. The junction had 8 bases not matched to a gene; V was cut back by 6 bases and J by 6 bases. Germline lookup yields CDR1 ENHRY and CDR2 SYGVKD. CDR3 length: 14 amino acids. The CDR3 loop is CAISLLQGADGYTF. CDR3 nucleotides: TGTGCCATCAGCCTGCTACAGGGGGCGGATGGCTACACCTTC.

The chain carries TRBV19 and TRBJ2-3; 7 nucleotides match TRBD2. Germline loops: CDR1 LNHDA, CDR2 SQIVND (reference sequence). Trimming removed 6 bases from V and 0 bases from J; junction bases left unmatched: 6. The length of the CDR3 is 15 residues. The DNA for the CDR3 is TGTGCCAGTAGCAATAGCGGGTCTAGCACAGATACGCAGTATTTT. This sequence encodes CASSNSGSSTDTQYF.

This chain joins TRBV7-2 and TRBJ2-7; 8 nucleotides match TRBD2. Germline CDR1 is SGHTA and CDR2 is FQGNSA. The trim removed 5 bases at V and 2 bases at J, leaving 2 bases unmatched. The CDR3 has 13 amino acids. The DNA for the CDR3 is TGTGCCAGCAGCACTAGCGGAACCTACGAGCAGTACTTC. This sequence encodes CASSTSGTYEQYF.

V gene TRBV7-9 combines with J gene TRBJ2-5, with 9 bases identical to TRBD2. The J call may be in error: the DNA end matches TRBJ2-7 better. The CDR3 length is 15 residues. Germline V gene lookup returns CDR1 SEHNR and CDR2 FQNEAQ (reference sequence). CDR3 loop: CASSSTSGYPYEQYF. The CDR3 DNA follows: TGTGCCAGCAGCTCGACTAGCGGATACCCCTACGAGCAGTACTTC.

This clone was seen a few times. The CDR3 protein is CARRGGNTIYF. CDR3 nucleotides: TGCGCCAGACGAGGTGGAAACACCATATATTTT. J is TRBJ1-3 and V is TRBV23-1; D gene ambiguous. TRBV23-1 is treated as an ORF (open reading frame) with a function not yet certain. Trimming took off 9 bases at V and 3 bases at J, with 6 bases between the two ends. CDR3 size: 11 residues.

The gene calls are TRBV10-3 and TRBJ2-1, with a weak D call TRBD2 (5 bases). The CDR3 runs 14 residues. Germline loops: CDR1 ENHRY, CDR2 SYGVKD. The germline V and J ends were trimmed by 4 bases and 3 bases, with 10 bases remaining between them. CDR3 amino acids: CAISGSSFYNEQFF. The CDR3 DNA sequence: TGTGCCATCAGTGGGTCTAGCTTCTACAATGAGCAGTTCTTC.

This chain links TRBV19 with TRBJ1-1; no clear D. Germline loops: CDR1 LNHDA, CDR2 SQIVND (reference sequence). V lost 7 bases and J 0 bases, leaving 9 bases between the germline ends. This CDR3 contains 13 residues. The CDR3 region is CASNPGMNTEAFF. The CDR3, as DNA: TGTGCCAGTAACCCCGGAATGAACACTGAAGCTTTCTTT. Full variable domain (remainder filled in from reference TRBV19 and TRBJ1-1): DGGITQSPKYLFRKEGQNVTLSCEQNLNHDAMYWYRQDPGQGLRLIYYSQIVNDFQKGDIAEGYSVSREKKESFPLTVTSAQKNPTAFYLCASNPGMNTEAFFGQGTRLTVV.

The sample holds one count of this clone. The V gene is TRBV19, the J gene TRBJ1-5, with 11 bases fitting TRBD1. The germline gives CDR1 LNHDA, CDR2 SQIVND (reference sequence). V dropped 8 bases and J dropped 0; count of bases not matched to a gene: 6. The CDR3 is 16 residues long. The DNA for the CDR3 is TGTGCCAGTGGACGGGACAGGGGGGGTAGCAATCAGCCCCAGCATTTT. The encoded protein is CASGRDRGGSNQPQHF.

The V gene is TRBV7-9, the J gene TRBJ2-7; TRBD1 matches at 7 bases. This CDR3 is 12 amino acids long. The trim removed 0 bases at V and 11 bases at J, leaving 4 bases unmatched. Germline lookup yields CDR1 SEHNR and CDR2 FQNEAQ (reference sequence). In DNA form, the CDR3 reads TGTGCCAGCAGCTTAGCTCAGGGGGTCGAGTACTTC. This encodes CASSLAQGVEYF.

This chain joins TRBV7-2 and TRBJ2-3, with D perhaps matching TRBD1 (6 bases). V was pared by 5 bases and J by 2 bases, with 14 bases between. The CDR3 extends over 15 amino acids. Germline V CDR1 and CDR2: SGHTA, FQGNSA. This CDR3 is CASSMTGQITDTQYF. The CDR3 DNA reads as TGTGCCAGCAGCATGACAGGCCAAATCACAGATACGCAGTATTTT.

V and J are TRBV9 and TRBJ1-4; D gene ambiguous. Per germline, CDR1 SGDLS and CDR2 YYNGEE. The CDR3 loop spans 14 amino acids. V lost 3 bases and J 2 bases, leaving 8 bases between the germline ends. The DNA for the CDR3 is TGTGCCAGCAGCGAGAATCCTACTAATGAAAAACTGTTTTTT. Encoded protein: CASSENPTNEKLFF.

The J gene is TRBJ1-1, the V gene TRBV4-3; tentative D call: TRBD1 (6 bases). Germline V gene data show CDR1 as LGHNA and CDR2 as YSLEER. Trimming shortened V by 4 bases and J by 3 bases, and 9 bases separated the two germline ends. This CDR3 is built from 13 residues. The CDR3 protein is CASSLDRDTEAFF. The CDR3 bases are TGCGCCAGCAGCCTGGACAGAGACACTGAAGCTTTCTTT.

The rearrangement uses TRBV11-2 and TRBJ1-5; no clear D. The CDR3 runs 15 residues. Germline V gives CDR1 SGHAT, CDR2 FQNNGV. V lost 3 bases and J 2 bases, leaving 11 bases between the germline ends. In nucleotides, the CDR3 is TGTGCCAGCAGCTTTAACGACGGGGGCAATCAGCCCCAGCATTTT. Translating gives CASSFNDGGNQPQHF. The full variable domain, its missing parts supplied by reference TRBV11-2 and TRBJ1-5, is EAGVAQSPRYKIIEKRQSVAFWCNPISGHATLYWYQQILGQGPKLLIQFQNNGVVDDSQLPKDRFSAERLKGVDSTLKIQPAKLEDSAVYLCASSFNDGGNQPQHFGDGTRLSIL.

This clone has only one observation. V usage is TRBV13 and J usage is TRBJ1-6; 9 bases line up with TRBD1. Germline assignment: CDR1 PRHDT and CDR2 FYEKMQ (reference sequence). This CDR3 region has 16 residues. With 5 bases clipped from V and 8 bases from J, the junction kept 10 bases outside the gene matches. The CDR3 loop is CASSGLGQGGDSPLHF. The CDR3 DNA reads as TGTGCCAGCAGCGGATTGGGACAGGGTGGGGATTCACCCCTCCACTTT.

The J gene is TRBJ1-6, the V gene TRBV9, with TRBD1 matching 10 bases. Per germline, CDR1 SGDLS and CDR2 YYNGEE. CDR3 length: 13 amino acids. V shed 3 bases and J 14 bases; nucleotides not matched to a gene: 5. CDR3 region: CASSAPGQGTLHF. In DNA form, the CDR3 reads TGTGCCAGCAGCGCACCGGGACAGGGGACCCTCCACTTT. Full variable domain (outside the CDR3, taken from reference TRBV9 and TRBJ1-6): DSGVTQTPKHLITATGQRVTLRCSPRSGDLSVYWYQQSLDQGLQFLIQYYNGEERAKGNILERFSAQQFPDLHSELNLSSLELGDSALYFCASSAPGQGTLHFGNGTRLTVT.

The gene calls are TRBV5-1 and TRBJ2-3; 7 bases are shared with TRBD1. This CDR3 has 16 amino acids. Per the germline V gene, CDR1 is SGHRS and CDR2 is YFSETQ. V shed 3 bases and J 8 bases; nucleotides not matched to a gene: 15. The CDR3 nucleotides are TGCGCCAGCAGCTCCACAGGGGCCCTAGGTCGTCTTACGCAGTATTTT. Translation gives CASSSTGALGRLTQYF.

In its sample, this clone was seen once. The J gene is TRBJ2-2, the V gene TRBV10-3; possibly TRBD2 for D (5 bases). Trimming cost V 6 bases and J 6 bases, with 11 bases left between them. The CDR3 loop spans 13 amino acids. The germline V gene has CDR1 ENHRY and CDR2 SYGVKD. The CDR3 is CAISGGYPGELFF. CDR3 DNA sequence: TGTGCCATCAGCGGAGGCTACCCCGGGGAGCTGTTTTTT.

The chain joins TRBV6-5 to TRBJ2-7, with 11 positions matching TRBD2. V dropped 7 bases and J dropped 4; count of bases not matched to a gene: 9. Germline V CDR1 and CDR2: MNHEY, SVGAGI. The CDR3 extends over 15 amino acids. CDR3 in amino acids: CASTRASGGIYEQYF. CDR3 sequence (DNA): TGTGCCAGCACCAGGGCTAGCGGGGGGATTTACGAGCAGTACTTC.

The V gene is TRBV7-9, the J gene TRBJ2-1; D remains ambiguous. V shed 5 bases and J shed 10 bases, with 12 bases lying between them. This CDR3 is built from 12 residues. Germline V lookup: CDR1 SEHNR, CDR2 FQNEAQ (reference sequence). The CDR3 DNA reads TGTGCCAGCAGCGCCACGGTCGCGGAGCAGTTCTTC. Translated: CASSATVAEQFF.

The chain recombines TRBV19 with TRBJ1-3; D gene ambiguous. The V end lost 10 bases, the J end lost 2 bases, and 12 bases lay between the germline ends. Germline CDR1 is LNHDA and CDR2 is SQIVND (reference sequence). The CDR3 has 13 residues. This CDR3 is CATTPPPGNTIYF. For the CDR3, the DNA is TGTGCCACGACGCCCCCCCCTGGAAACACCATATATTTT.

The rearrangement joins TRBV28 to TRBJ2-5; D ambiguous. The V gene lost 3 bases and the J gene lost 1 base, with 12 bases spanning the gap. The germline gives CDR1 MDHEN, CDR2 SYDVKM. This CDR3 is built from 15 residues. The CDR3 region has the DNA TGTGCCAGCAGTTTTACGGGTATCCGCCAAGAGACCCAGTACTTC. As protein: CASSFTGIRQETQYF.

The rearrangement uses TRBV14 and TRBJ2-3; D is perhaps TRBD1 (6 bases). With 0 bases removed from V and 2 bases from J, the gap between germline ends came to 9 bases. Germline loops: CDR1 SGHDN, CDR2 FVKESK. CDR3 length: 15 amino acids. CDR3 bases: TGTGCCAGCAGCCAAGAGGGGGCAGCCACAGATACGCAGTATTTT. It translates to CASSQEGAATDTQYF.

V and J are TRBV9 and TRBJ2-5, with TRBD1 as a possible D gene (5 bases). Germline CDR1 reads SGDLS; CDR2 reads YYNGEE. The CDR3 runs to 15 residues. V was shortened by 3 bases and J by 2 bases, with 14 bases between the two germline ends. CDR3 bases: TGTGCCAGCAGCGCAATGACAGCTCCACAAGAGACCCAGTACTTC. It encodes CASSAMTAPQETQYF.

V and J are TRBV2 and TRBJ1-4; D possibly corresponds to TRBD1 (5 bases). V gave up 2 bases and J gave up 3 bases, with 10 bases separating them. There are 15 residues in the CDR3. The germline V gene has CDR1 SNHLY and CDR2 FYNNEI. The CDR3 sequence: CASSEFRTPNEKLFF. The DNA for the CDR3 is TGTGCCAGCAGTGAATTCCGGACACCTAATGAAAAACTGTTTTTT.